The rows below give T cell receptor beta chains drawn from one sample of a study of T cells in Graves' hyperthyroidism and ophthalmopathy. Each CDR3 protein gets one entry after TCRdb re-called the multiplex PCR reads with MiXCR. Of around 350,000 distinct CDR3 sequences listed, around 14% are singletons. Material: blood. The receptors derive from a woman aged 18 to 35 with Graves' hyperthyroidism that later progressed to Graves' ophthalmopathy. Both conserved end residues are part of each CDR3. The D gene is left open where the match is weak. Clone size appears in some rows only: once, few, many, or a class for an expanded clone.

d_gene: TRBD1
abundance: few
j_gene: TRBJ2-3
v_gene: TRBV18
CDR3aa: CASSEDRVSTDTQYF
CDR3nt: TGTGCCAGCTCAGAGGACAGGGTGAGCACAGATACGCAGTATTTT

d_gene: TRBD2
abundance: many
j_gene: TRBJ2-7
v_gene: TRBV28
CDR3aa: CASSLPDRTSGRQYF
CDR3nt: TGTGCCAGCAGTTTACCCGATCGGACTAGCGGGAGACAGTACTTC

d_gene: TRBD2
abundance: many
j_gene: TRBJ2-1
v_gene: TRBV7-8
CDR3aa: CASSFGAGLAGVNEQFF
CDR3nt: TGTGCCAGCAGCTTTGGGGCTGGGCTAGCGGGAGTAAATGAGCAGTTCTTC

d_gene: NA
abundance: many
j_gene: TRBJ1-1
v_gene: TRBV6-6
CDR3aa: CASSYWKEGVAFF
CDR3nt: TGTGCCAGCAGTTACTGGAAGGAAGGTGTGGCTTTCTTT

d_gene: NA
abundance: few
j_gene: TRBJ1-2
v_gene: TRBV5-1
CDR3aa: CASSLAIGGSDGYTF
CDR3nt: TGCGCCAGCAGCTTGGCCATCGGGGGTTCAGATGGCTACACCTTC

d_gene: TRBD1
abundance: NA
j_gene: TRBJ2-5
v_gene: TRBV28
CDR3aa: CASNGDQGAQETQYF
CDR3nt: TGTGCCAGCAACGGTGACCAGGGGGCCCAAGAGACCCAGTACTTC

d_gene: NA
abundance: many
j_gene: TRBJ2-1
v_gene: TRBV9
CDR3aa: CASSVSTVLGPRGEQFF
CDR3nt: TGTGCCAGCAGCGTCAGTACTGTTCTTGGCCCACGGGGAGAGCAGTTCTTC

d_gene: TRBD2
abundance: NA
j_gene: TRBJ2-1
v_gene: TRBV7-2
CDR3aa: CASSPRTSGGHNEQFF
CDR3nt: TGTGCCAGCAGCCCTCGGACTAGCGGGGGTCACAATGAGCAGTTCTTC

d_gene: NA
abundance: many
j_gene: TRBJ2-7
v_gene: TRBV4-1
CDR3aa: CASSHSQNYEQYF
CDR3nt: TGCGCCAGCAGCCATTCACAGAACTACGAGCAGTACTTC

d_gene: TRBD1
abundance: NA
j_gene: TRBJ1-1
v_gene: TRBV11-2
CDR3aa: CASSTRTGTEAFF
CDR3nt: TGTGCCAGCAGCACCCGGACAGGGACTGAAGCTTTCTTT

d_gene: TRBD1
abundance: few
j_gene: TRBJ2-7
v_gene: TRBV6-1
CDR3aa: CASSPRTGIYEQYF
CDR3nt: TGTGCCAGCAGTCCTCGGACAGGGATCTACGAGCAGTACTTC

d_gene: NA
abundance: many
j_gene: TRBJ1-5
v_gene: TRBV5-1
CDR3aa: CASSLAPGRGRWNQPQHF
CDR3nt: TGCGCCAGCAGCTTGGCCCCCGGACGGGGAAGATGGAATCAGCCCCAGCATTTT

d_gene: NA
abundance: many
j_gene: TRBJ1-4
v_gene: TRBV7-2
CDR3aa: CASSLSDSRAAGEKLFF
CDR3nt: TGTGCCAGCAGCTTAAGCGACAGTAGGGCCGCTGGTGAAAAACTGTTTTTT

d_gene: NA
abundance: many
j_gene: TRBJ2-1
v_gene: TRBV5-1
CDR3aa: CASTATVGANNEQFF
CDR3nt: TGCGCCAGCACCGCAACTGTCGGGGCGAACAATGAGCAGTTCTTC

d_gene: NA
abundance: few
j_gene: TRBJ1-2
v_gene: TRBV20-1
CDR3aa: CSARDLLSAAGYTF
CDR3nt: TGCAGTGCTAGAGATCTACTTTCCGCCGCGGGCTACACCTTC

d_gene: NA
abundance: many
j_gene: TRBJ2-5
v_gene: TRBV7-9
CDR3aa: CASSLEKRGFLETQYF
CDR3nt: TGTGCCAGCAGCTTAGAGAAGAGGGGGTTTCTTGAGACCCAGTACTTC

d_gene: NA
abundance: few
j_gene: TRBJ1-6
v_gene: TRBV7-8
CDR3aa: CASSLGGEGAPLHF
CDR3nt: TGTGCCAGCAGCTTAGGTGGGGAGGGCGCACCCCTCCACTTT

d_gene: NA
abundance: many
j_gene: TRBJ1-4
v_gene: TRBV20-1
CDR3aa: CSARRGIGEKLFF
CDR3nt: TGCAGTGCCCGTAGGGGGATTGGGGAAAAACTGTTTTTT

d_gene: NA
abundance: many
j_gene: TRBJ2-1
v_gene: TRBV7-2
CDR3aa: CASSTGAPYNEQFF
CDR3nt: TGTGCCAGCAGCACGGGGGCCCCCTACAATGAGCAGTTCTTC

d_gene: NA
abundance: few
j_gene: TRBJ2-5
v_gene: TRBV5-4
CDR3aa: CASSDRDSGQETQYF
CDR3nt: TGTGCCAGCAGCGACCGGGACTCAGGGCAGGAGACCCAGTACTTC

d_gene: NA
abundance: many
j_gene: TRBJ2-1
v_gene: TRBV7-8
CDR3aa: CASSLVAGQINNEQFF
CDR3nt: TGTGCCAGCAGCTTAGTGGCGGGACAGATAAACAATGAGCAGTTCTTC

d_gene: NA
abundance: many
j_gene: TRBJ1-1
v_gene: TRBV6-1
CDR3aa: CASSSGNPILYTEAFF
CDR3nt: TGTGCCAGCAGTTCGGGGAACCCTATACTCTACACTGAAGCTTTCTTT

d_gene: TRBD2
abundance: NA
j_gene: TRBJ2-1
v_gene: TRBV28
CDR3aa: CASAGLAGVPLPPRDNEQFF
CDR3nt: TGTGCCAGCGCGGGACTAGCGGGAGTACCGCTCCCGCCCCGTGACAATGAGCAGTTCTTC

d_gene: NA
abundance: NA
j_gene: TRBJ2-7
v_gene: TRBV29-1
CDR3aa: CSVESTTYEQYF
CDR3nt: TGCAGCGTTGAGAGCACCACCTACGAGCAGTACTTC

d_gene: NA
abundance: many
j_gene: TRBJ1-5
v_gene: TRBV7-2
CDR3aa: CASSLVGLPSNQPQHF
CDR3nt: TGTGCCAGCAGCTTAGTAGGGTTGCCTAGCAATCAGCCCCAGCATTTT

d_gene: TRBD1
abundance: NA
j_gene: TRBJ2-3
v_gene: TRBV29-1
CDR3aa: CSGQTGEKDTQYF
CDR3nt: TGCAGCGGGCAGACAGGGGAAAAAGATACGCAGTATTTT

d_gene: NA
abundance: few
j_gene: TRBJ1-5
v_gene: TRBV18
CDR3aa: CASSPGLQGSGQPQHF
CDR3nt: TGTGCCAGCTCACCGGGATTACAGGGCTCGGGGCAGCCCCAGCATTTT

d_gene: TRBD1
abundance: few
j_gene: TRBJ1-1
v_gene: TRBV9
CDR3aa: CASSPSDRESEAFF
CDR3nt: TGTGCCAGCAGCCCCTCGGACAGGGAGAGTGAAGCTTTCTTT

d_gene: TRBD1
abundance: few
j_gene: TRBJ2-2
v_gene: TRBV27
CDR3aa: CASRRTGTGNTGELFF
CDR3nt: TGTGCCAGCAGGCGTACCGGGACAGGGAACACCGGGGAGCTGTTTTTT

d_gene: TRBD2
abundance: many
j_gene: TRBJ2-5
v_gene: TRBV3-1
CDR3aa: CASSHEPGLAVYQETQYF
CDR3nt: TGTGCCAGCAGCCATGAACCGGGACTAGCGGTTTACCAAGAGACCCAGTACTTC

d_gene: TRBD1
abundance: NA
j_gene: TRBJ2-4
v_gene: TRBV6-5
CDR3aa: CASSYRGDRGKNIQYF
CDR3nt: TGTGCCAGCAGTTACCGGGGGGACAGGGGGAAAAACATTCAGTACTTC

d_gene: NA
abundance: NA
j_gene: TRBJ2-1
v_gene: TRBV30
CDR3aa: CAWSADYNEQFF
CDR3nt: TGTGCCTGGAGTGCAGATTACAATGAGCAGTTCTTC

d_gene: NA
abundance: few
j_gene: TRBJ2-2
v_gene: TRBV4-2
CDR3aa: CASSQDSGARRRGPGELFF
CDR3nt: TGTGCCAGCAGCCAAGATTCAGGGGCCCGACGGAGAGGTCCCGGGGAGCTGTTTTTT